This T cell receptor (beta chain) comes out of a study of early T cells in non-severe SARS-CoV-2 infection. Study in general: Unpaired chains resulted from sequencing bulk RNA of unsorted whole blood.

This clonotype was seen a few times. No antigen is known for it. CDR3 length: 17 amino acids. Trimming shortened V by 1 base and J by 0 bases, and 13 bases separated the two germline ends. Germline V gene sequence: CDR1 KGHSH, CDR2 LQKENI. Study-wide results and caveats: There was a bias toward anti-spike CD8 responses in VDJdb matching, which missed private and CD4 specificities.

Researchers attached unique molecular identifiers to individual cDNA molecules. A single record per CDR3 protein comes from TCRdb applying MiXCR to the 5' RACE reads. The table lists tens of thousands of distinct CDR3 sequences, over 10% of them singletons. The receptor's source is an adult who was a healthcare worker with PCR-confirmed SARS-CoV-2 infection or an uninfected control (not recorded which). The chain carries TRBV18 and TRBJ1-3; tentative D call: TRBD1 (5 bases). The sample in question was whole blood, obtained at baseline. CDR3 in amino acids: CASSPRTQDTSGNTIYF. The CDR3 nucleotides read TGTGCCAGCTCACCACGGACACAAGACACCTCTGGAAACACCATATATTTT.